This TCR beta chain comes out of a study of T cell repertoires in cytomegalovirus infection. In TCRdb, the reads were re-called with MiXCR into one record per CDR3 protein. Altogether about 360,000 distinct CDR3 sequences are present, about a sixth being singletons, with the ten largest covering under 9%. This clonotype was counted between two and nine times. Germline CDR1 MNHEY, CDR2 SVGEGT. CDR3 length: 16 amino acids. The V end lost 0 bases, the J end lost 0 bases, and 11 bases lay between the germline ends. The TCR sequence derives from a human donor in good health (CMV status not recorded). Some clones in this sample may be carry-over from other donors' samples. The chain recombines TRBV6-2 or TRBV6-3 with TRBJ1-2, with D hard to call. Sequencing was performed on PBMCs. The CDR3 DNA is TGTGCCAGCAGTTACTCGAAAGGAGGAACTAACTATGGCTACACCTTC. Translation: CASSYSKGGTNYGYTF.